This T cell receptor beta chain was captured in a study of T cell changes during pregnancy in multiple sclerosis. TCRdb's table, derived via immunoSEQ multiplex PCR, lists solely in-frame clones and lacks some. The sample lists 70,000 to 80,000 clones, more than 90% occurring once. CDR1 and CDR2 from the germline V gene are MDHEN and SYDVKM. V lost 10 bases to trimming and J lost 9 bases, with 18 bases between them. The CDR3 extends over 12 amino acids. The sample holds one count of this clone. The chain links TRBV28 to TRBJ1-2, with D maybe TRBD1 (5 bases). This receptor was identified in a female donor in good health, enrolled as a control in a pregnancy study. Sequencing was performed on peripheral blood, taken after pregnancy. The CDR3 spells CATLPRDSRYTF. DNA of the CDR3: TGTGCCACCCTACCGAGGGACTCGCGCTACACCTTC.